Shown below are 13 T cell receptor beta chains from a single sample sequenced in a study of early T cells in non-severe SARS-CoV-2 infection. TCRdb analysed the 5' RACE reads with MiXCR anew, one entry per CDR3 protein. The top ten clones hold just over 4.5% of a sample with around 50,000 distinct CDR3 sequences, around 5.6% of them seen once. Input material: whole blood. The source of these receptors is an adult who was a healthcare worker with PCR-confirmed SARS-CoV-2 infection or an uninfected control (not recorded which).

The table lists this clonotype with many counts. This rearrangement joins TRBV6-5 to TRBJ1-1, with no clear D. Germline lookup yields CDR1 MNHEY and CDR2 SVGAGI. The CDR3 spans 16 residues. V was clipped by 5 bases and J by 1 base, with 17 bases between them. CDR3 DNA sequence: TGTGCCAGCAGTCCCGAAGGAAAACCCAGGAACACTGAAGCTTTCTTT. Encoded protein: CASSPEGKPRNTEAFF.

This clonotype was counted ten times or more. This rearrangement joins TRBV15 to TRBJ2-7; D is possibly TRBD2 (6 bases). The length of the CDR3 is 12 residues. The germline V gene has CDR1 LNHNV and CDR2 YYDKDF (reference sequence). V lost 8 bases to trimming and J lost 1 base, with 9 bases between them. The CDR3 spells CATSEGSYEQYF. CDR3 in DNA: TGTGCCACCTCGGAGGGTTCCTACGAGCAGTACTTC. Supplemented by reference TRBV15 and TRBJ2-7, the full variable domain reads DAMVIQNPRYQVTQFGKPVTLSCSQTLNHNVMYWYQQKSSQAPKLLFHYYDKDFNNEADTPDNFQSRRPNTSFCFLDIRSPGLGDTAMYLCATSEGSYEQYFGPGTRLTVT.

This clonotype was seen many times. This chain's CDR3 is CASSQEDRGYEQYF. In DNA form, the CDR3 reads TGCGCCAGCAGCCAAGAGGACAGGGGCTACGAGCAGTACTTC. V usage is TRBV4-1 and J usage is TRBJ2-7; 9 nucleotides agree with TRBD1. Germline V gene lookup returns CDR1 MGHRA and CDR2 YSYEKL. The CDR3 is 14 amino acids. V shed 0 bases, J shed 3 bases, and the junction held 0 bases outside the gene matches.

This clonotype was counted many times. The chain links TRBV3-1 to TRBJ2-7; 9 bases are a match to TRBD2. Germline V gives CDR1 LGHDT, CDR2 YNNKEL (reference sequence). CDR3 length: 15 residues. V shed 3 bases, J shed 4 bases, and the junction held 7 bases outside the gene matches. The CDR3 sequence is CASSHSGGGAYEQYF. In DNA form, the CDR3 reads TGTGCCAGCAGCCATTCGGGCGGGGGGGCGTACGAGCAGTACTTC.

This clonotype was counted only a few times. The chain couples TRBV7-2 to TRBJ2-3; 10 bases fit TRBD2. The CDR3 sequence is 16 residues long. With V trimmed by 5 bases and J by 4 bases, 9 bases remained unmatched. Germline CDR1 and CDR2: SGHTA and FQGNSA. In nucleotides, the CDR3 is TGTGCCAGCAGCACCCAAGGACTAGCGGTCGCAGATACGCAGTATTTT. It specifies CASSTQGLAVADTQYF.

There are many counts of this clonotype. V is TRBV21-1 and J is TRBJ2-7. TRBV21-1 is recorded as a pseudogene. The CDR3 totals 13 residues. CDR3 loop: CASSKRRSYEQYF. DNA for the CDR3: TGTGCCAGCAGCAAAAGGAGATCCTACGAGCAGTACTTC.

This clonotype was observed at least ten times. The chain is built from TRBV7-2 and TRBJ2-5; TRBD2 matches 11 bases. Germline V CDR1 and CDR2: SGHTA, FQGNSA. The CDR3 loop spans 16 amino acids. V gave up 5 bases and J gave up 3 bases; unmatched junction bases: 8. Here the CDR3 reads CASSPRTSGGKETQYF. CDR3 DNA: TGTGCCAGCAGCCCCCGAACTAGCGGGGGTAAAGAGACCCAGTACTTC.

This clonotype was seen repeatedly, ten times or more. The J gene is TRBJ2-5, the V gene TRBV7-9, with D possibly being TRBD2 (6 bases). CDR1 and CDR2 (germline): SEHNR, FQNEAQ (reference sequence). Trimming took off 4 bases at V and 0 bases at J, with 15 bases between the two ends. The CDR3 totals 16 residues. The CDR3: CASSSTIREHQETQYF. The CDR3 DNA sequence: TGTGCCAGCAGCTCAACTATACGGGAGCACCAAGAGACCCAGTACTTC.

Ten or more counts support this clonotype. The CDR3: CATRLGGTAVNSPLHF. CDR3 DNA sequence: TGTGCCACCCGGCTAGGGGGTACCGCAGTTAATTCACCCCTCCACTTT. The rearrangement joins TRBV15 to TRBJ1-6; D is possibly TRBD1 (6 bases). Germline V CDR1 and CDR2: LNHNV, YYDKDF (reference sequence). V was clipped by 8 bases and J by 6 bases, with 20 bases between them. The CDR3 spans 16 residues.

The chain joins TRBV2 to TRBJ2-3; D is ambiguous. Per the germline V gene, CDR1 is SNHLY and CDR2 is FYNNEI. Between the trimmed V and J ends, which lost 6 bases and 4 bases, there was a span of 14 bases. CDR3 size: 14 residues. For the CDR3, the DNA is TGTGCCAGCAGGAGCTCAACCGCCGCAGATACGCAGTATTTT. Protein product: CASRSSTAADTQYF.

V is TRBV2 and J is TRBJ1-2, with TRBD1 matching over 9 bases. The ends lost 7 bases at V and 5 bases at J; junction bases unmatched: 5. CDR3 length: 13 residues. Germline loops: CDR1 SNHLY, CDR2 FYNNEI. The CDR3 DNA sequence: TGTGCCAGCAAGGACAGGGGCGGGTATGGCTACACCTTC. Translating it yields CASKDRGGYGYTF.

The DNA of the CDR3 is TGCGCCAGCAGCCAAGAAGCTAGACAGGCGGGGGCCAAAAACATTCAGTACTTC. It specifies CASSQEARQAGAKNIQYF. The chain joins TRBV4-1 to TRBJ2-4; D is possibly TRBD1 or TRBD2 (6 bases each). V lost 0 bases, J lost 1 base, and 16 bases lay in between. Germline CDR1 MGHRA, CDR2 YSYEKL. The CDR3 extends over 18 amino acids.

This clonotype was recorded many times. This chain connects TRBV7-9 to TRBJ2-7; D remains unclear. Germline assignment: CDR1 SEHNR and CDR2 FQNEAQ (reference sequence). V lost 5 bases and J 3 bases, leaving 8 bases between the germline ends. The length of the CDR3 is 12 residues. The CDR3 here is CASSPFNYEQYF. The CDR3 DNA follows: TGTGCCAGCAGCCCATTTAACTACGAGCAGTACTTC. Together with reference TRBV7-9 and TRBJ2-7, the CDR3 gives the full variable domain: DTGVSQNPRHKITKRGQNVTFRCDPISEHNRLYWYRQTLGQGPEFLTYFQNEAQLEKSRLLSDRFSAERPKGSFSTLEIQRTEQGDSAMYLCASSPFNYEQYFGPGTRLTVT.